This TCR beta chain comes out of a study of blood T cell repertoires in COVID-19 (TCRdb year 2020). In terms of the full investigation: Samples covering the acute and convalescent phases of COVID-19 were provided by collaborators in the United States, Italy and Spain. The material from the prospective study consisted of cDNA or gDNA derived from T cells, B-cell-depleted T cells, or PBMCs. The dataset comprised deeply sampled blood TCRbeta repertoires from subjects exposed to, actively infected with, or recovered from COVID-19. A freely available public database, intended as a resource for researchers studying the immune response to SARS-CoV-2, is where the repertoires were released. Samples were obtained from the ongoing ImmuneRACE study (first 160 participants) and from 1,254 subjects provided by 6 global collaborators. A de-identified subject ID, COVID-19 status, age in years and sex were almost always included in the sample metadata. Where available, HLA class I and class II types were taken from metadata supplied by the sample provider and were not determined by assay-based typing. Paper-wide results and their limitations: Clinical and demographic metadata were provided uncurated, with the amount varying by source and participant.

As concerns this clone: Its antigen remains undetermined. No clone much larger than this one lies a single base away; base qualities are absent.

One collaborating source in Seattle enrolled patients while the patients were actively infected and followed the patients over time throughout the course of disease. Collaborating institutions collected whole blood in K2EDTA tubes following their own protocols. For TCRbeta analysis, collaborators shipped samples as frozen whole blood, isolated PBMCs, or DNA extracted from either of those sample types. CDR1 and CDR2 were assigned from the germline V gene as SNHLY and FYNNEI. The CDR3 contains 16 residues, cysteine and phenylalanine counted. CDR3 DNA is the only sequence kept; it has 48 bases, read in frame from the first base. V lost 2 bases and J lost 3 bases, and the count of bases not matched to a germline gene is 6. TCRbeta CDR3 regions were amplified from genomic DNA by means of the immunoSEQ Assay, a bias-controlled multiplex PCR. On the study's bioinformatics: The number of nucleated cells in each sample was estimated from the amplification of reference gene primers within the assay. To quantify the absolute abundance of each unique TCRbeta CDR3 rearrangement, sequence reads were collapsed and filtered. Productive Simpson clonality was computed per sample as the square root of Simpson's diversity index over productive rearrangements. TCRdb carries this immuneACCESS record with in-frame sequences only. Its versions omit some clonotypes, under half of them owing to an unresolved V gene in the studies checked, with the rest unexplained. V and J calls and clone size are given by that table; D and trimming were obtained from the DNA. This sample is represented by 150,000 to 200,000 clones; 70% to 90% of them were singletons. Of the sample, approximately 11% falls within the top ten clones.

The sequence derives from a woman in her fifties or sixties with COVID-19, enrolled during active disease. This sequence uses TRBV2 and TRBJ2-7, and 11 junction bases match TRBD2. Sequencing was carried out using peripheral blood. The CDR3 protein is CASSERQGLADYEQYF. Read as DNA, the sequence is TGTGCCAGCAGTGAAAGGCAGGGACTAGCGGACTACGAGCAGTACTTC.